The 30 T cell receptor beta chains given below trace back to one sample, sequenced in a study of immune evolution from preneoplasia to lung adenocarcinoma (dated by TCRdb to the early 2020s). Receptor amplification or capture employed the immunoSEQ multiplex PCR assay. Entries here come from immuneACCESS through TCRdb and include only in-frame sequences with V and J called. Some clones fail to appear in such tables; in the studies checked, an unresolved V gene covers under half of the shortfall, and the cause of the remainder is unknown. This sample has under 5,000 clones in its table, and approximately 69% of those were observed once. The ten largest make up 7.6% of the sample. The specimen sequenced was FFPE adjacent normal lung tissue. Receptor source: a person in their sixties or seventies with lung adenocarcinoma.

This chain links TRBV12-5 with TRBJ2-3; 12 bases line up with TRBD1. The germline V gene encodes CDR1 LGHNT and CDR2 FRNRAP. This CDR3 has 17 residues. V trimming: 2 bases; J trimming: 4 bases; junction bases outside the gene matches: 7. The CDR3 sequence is CASGLRGQGAYSDTQYF. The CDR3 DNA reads TGTGCTAGTGGTTTGAGGGGACAGGGGGCTTACTCAGATACGCAGTATTTT. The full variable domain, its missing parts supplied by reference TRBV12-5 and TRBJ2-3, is DARVTQTPRHKVTEMGQEVTMRCQPILGHNTVFWYRQTMMQGLELLAYFRNRAPLDDSGMPKDRFSAEMPDATLATLKIQPSEPRDSAVYFCASGLRGQGAYSDTQYFGPGTRLTVL.

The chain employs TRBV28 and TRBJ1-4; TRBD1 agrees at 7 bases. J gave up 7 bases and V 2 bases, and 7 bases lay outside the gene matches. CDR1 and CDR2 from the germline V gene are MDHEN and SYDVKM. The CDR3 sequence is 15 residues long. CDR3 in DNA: TGTGCCAGCAGTTTAAGAAGGGGGCTGGGTGAAAAACTGTTTTTT. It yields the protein CASSLRRGLGEKLFF. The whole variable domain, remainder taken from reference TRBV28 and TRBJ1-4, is DVKVTQSSRYLVKRTGEKVFLECVQDMDHENMFWYRQDPGLGLRLIYFSYDVKMKEKGDIPEGYSVSREKKERFSLILESASTNQTSMYLCASSLRRGLGEKLFFGSGTQLSVL.

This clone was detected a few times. CDR3 protein: CASSFGSPSYNEQFF. The CDR3 DNA sequence: TGTGCCAGCAGCTTCGGGAGTCCATCATACAATGAGCAGTTCTTC. V is TRBV7-9 and J is TRBJ2-1; D might be TRBD2 (6 bases). CDR1 and CDR2 (germline): SEHNR, FQNEAQ (reference sequence). CDR3 length equals 15 residues. V lost 3 bases to trimming and J lost 4 bases, with 13 bases between them.

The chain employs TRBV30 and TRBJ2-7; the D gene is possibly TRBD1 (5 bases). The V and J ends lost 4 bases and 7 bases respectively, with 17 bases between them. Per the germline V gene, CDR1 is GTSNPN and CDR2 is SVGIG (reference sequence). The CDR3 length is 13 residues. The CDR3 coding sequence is TGTGCCTGGACCCAGGGCCCGCCTCGGGAGCAGTACTTC. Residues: CAWTQGPPREQYF.

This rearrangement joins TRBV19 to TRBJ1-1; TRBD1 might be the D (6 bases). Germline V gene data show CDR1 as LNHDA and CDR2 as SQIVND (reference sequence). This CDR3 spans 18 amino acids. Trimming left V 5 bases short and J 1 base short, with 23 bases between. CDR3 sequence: CASSSLRGRGGWNTEAFF. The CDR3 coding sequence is TGTGCCAGTAGTTCCCTCAGGGGTCGCGGGGGGTGGAACACTGAAGCTTTCTTT.

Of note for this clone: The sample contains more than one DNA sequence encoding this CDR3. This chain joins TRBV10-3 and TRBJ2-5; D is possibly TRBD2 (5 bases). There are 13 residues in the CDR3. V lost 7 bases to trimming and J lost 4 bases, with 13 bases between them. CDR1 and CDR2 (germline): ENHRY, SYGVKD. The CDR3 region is CAINRGSGETQYF. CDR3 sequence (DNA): TGTGCCATCAACCGCGGAAGCGGAGAGACCCAGTACTTC.

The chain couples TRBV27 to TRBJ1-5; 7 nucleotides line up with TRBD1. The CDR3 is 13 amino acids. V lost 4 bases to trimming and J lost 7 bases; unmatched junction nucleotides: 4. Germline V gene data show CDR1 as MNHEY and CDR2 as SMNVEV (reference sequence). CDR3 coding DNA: TGTGCCAGCAGTTGGACAGGCCGCCAGCCCCAGCATTTT. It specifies CASSWTGRQPQHF.

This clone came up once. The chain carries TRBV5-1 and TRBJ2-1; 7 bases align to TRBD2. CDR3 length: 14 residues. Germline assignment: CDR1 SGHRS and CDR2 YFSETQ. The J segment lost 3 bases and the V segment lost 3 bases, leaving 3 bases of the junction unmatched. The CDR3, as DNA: TGCGCCAGCAGCTCAGCGGGAAGCTACAATGAGCAGTTCTTC. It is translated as CASSSAGSYNEQFF. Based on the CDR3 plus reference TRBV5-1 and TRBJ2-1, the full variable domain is KAGVTQTPRYLIKTRGQQVTLSCSPISGHRSVSWYQQTPGQGLQFLFEYFSETQRNKGNFPGRFSGRQFSNSRSEMNVSTLELGDSALYLCASSSAGSYNEQFFGPGTRLTVL.

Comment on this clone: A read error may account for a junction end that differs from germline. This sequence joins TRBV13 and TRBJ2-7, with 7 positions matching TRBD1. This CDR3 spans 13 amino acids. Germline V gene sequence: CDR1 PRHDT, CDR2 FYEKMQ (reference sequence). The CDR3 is CTSSSSDRHEQYF. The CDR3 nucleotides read TGTACCAGCAGCTCATCGGACAGGCACGAGCAGTACTTC.

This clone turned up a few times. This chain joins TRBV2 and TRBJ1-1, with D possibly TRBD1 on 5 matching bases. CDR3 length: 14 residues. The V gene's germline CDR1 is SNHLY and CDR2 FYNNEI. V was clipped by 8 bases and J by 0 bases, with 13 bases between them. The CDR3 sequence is CASQADSMNTEAFF. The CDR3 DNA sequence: TGTGCCAGCCAAGCCGACAGCATGAACACTGAAGCTTTCTTT.

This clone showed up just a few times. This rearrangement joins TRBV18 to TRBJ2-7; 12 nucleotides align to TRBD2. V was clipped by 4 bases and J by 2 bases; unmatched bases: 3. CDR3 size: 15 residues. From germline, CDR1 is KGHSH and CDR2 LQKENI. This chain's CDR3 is CASSRRLAGAYEQYF. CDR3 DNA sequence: TGTGCCAGCTCACGAAGACTAGCGGGGGCCTACGAGCAGTACTTC.

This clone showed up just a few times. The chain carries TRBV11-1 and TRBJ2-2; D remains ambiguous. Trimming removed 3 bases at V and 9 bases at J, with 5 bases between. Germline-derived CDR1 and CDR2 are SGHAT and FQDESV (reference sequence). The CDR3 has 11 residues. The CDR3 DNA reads TGTGCCAGCAGCTTTGACCGGGAGCTGTTTTTT. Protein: CASSFDRELFF.

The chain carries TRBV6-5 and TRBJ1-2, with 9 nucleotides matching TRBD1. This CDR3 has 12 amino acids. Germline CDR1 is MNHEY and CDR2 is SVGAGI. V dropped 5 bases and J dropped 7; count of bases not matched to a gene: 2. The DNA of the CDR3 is TGTGCCAGCAGTGAGACAGGGGGTGGCTACACCTTC. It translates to CASSETGGGYTF.

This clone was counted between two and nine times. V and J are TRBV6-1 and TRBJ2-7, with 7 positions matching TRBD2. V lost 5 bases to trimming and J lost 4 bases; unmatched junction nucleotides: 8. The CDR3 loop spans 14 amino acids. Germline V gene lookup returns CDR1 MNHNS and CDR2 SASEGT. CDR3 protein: CASSPFQGGYEQYF. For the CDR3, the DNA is TGTGCCAGCAGTCCTTTCCAGGGAGGGTACGAGCAGTACTTC.

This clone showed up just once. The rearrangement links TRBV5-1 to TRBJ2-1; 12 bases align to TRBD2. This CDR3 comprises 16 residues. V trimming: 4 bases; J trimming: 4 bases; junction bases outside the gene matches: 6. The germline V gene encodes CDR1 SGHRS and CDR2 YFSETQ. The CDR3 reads CASSHVGTSGYNEQFF. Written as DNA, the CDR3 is TGCGCCAGCAGCCACGTCGGGACTAGCGGGTACAATGAGCAGTTCTTC.

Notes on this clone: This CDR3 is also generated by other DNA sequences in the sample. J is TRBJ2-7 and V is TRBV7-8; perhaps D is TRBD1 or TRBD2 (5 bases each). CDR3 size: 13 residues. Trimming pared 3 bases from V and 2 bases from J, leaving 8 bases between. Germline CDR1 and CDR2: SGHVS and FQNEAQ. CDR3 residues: CASSLGETYEQYF. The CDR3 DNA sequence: TGTGCCAGCAGCTTGGGGGAGACCTACGAGCAGTACTTC.

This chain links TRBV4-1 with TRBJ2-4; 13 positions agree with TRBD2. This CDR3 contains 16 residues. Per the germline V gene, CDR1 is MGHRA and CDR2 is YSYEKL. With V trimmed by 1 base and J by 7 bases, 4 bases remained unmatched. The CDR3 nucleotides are TGCGCCAGCAGCCAAGTTTGGACTAGCGGGGGTAACATTCAGTACTTC. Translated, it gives CASSQVWTSGGNIQYF.

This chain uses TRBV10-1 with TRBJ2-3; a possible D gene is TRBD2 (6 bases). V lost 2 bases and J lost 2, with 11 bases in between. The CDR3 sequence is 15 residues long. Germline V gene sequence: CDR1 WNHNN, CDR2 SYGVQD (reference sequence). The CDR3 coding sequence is TGCGCCAGCAGTGAGGGGGGGATAGCCACAGATACGCAGTATTTT. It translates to CASSEGGIATDTQYF.

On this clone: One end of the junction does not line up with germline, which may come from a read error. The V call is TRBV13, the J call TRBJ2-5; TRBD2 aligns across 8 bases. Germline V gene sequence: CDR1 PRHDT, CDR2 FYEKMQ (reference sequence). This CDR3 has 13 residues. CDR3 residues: CASNLAGKETQYF. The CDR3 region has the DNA TGTGCCAGCAACTTAGCGGGAAAAGAGACCCAGTACTTC.

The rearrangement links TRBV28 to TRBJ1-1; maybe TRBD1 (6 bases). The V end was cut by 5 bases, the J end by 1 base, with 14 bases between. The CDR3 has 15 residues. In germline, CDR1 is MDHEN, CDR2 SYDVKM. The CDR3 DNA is TGTGCCAGCAGTCCCAATACAGGGTCGAACACTGAAGCTTTCTTT. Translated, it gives CASSPNTGSNTEAFF.

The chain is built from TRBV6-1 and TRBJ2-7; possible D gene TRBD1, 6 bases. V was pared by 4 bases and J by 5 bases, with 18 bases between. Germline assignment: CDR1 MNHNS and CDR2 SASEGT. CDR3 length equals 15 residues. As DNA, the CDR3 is TGTGCCAGCAGTGCAAACCCGACAGGCTGGAACGAGCAGTACTTC. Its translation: CASSANPTGWNEQYF.

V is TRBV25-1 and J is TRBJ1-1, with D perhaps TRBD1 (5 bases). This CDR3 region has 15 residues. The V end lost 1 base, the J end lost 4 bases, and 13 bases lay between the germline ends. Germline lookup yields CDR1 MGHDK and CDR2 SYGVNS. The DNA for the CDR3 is TGTGCCAGCAGTGAATGGGCAGGAGGGGCCACTGAAGCTTTCTTT. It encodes CASSEWAGGATEAFF.

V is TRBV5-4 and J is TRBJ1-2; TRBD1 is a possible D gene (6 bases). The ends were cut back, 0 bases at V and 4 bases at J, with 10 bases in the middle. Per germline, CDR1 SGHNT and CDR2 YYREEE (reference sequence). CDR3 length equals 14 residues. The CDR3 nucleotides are TGTGCCAGCAGCTTGGATAGGGACATCTATGGCTACACCTTC. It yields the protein CASSLDRDIYGYTF. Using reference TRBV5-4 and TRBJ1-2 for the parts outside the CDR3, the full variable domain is ETGVTQSPTHLIKTRGQQVTLRCSSQSGHNTVSWYQQALGQGPQFIFQYYREEENGRGNFPPRFSGLQFPNYSSELNVNALELDDSALYLCASSLDRDIYGYTFGSGTRLTVV.

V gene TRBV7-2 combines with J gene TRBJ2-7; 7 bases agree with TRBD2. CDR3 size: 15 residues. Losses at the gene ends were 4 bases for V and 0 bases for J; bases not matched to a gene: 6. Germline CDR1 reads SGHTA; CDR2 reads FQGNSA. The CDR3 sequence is CASSSLAANSYEQYF. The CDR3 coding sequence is TGTGCCAGCAGCTCCCTAGCGGCCAACTCCTACGAGCAGTACTTC. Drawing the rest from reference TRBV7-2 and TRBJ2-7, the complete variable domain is GAGVSQSPSNKVTEKGKDVELRCDPISGHTALYWYRQSLGQGLEFLIYFQGNSAPDKSGLPSDRFSAERTGGSVSTLTIQRTQQEDSAVYLCASSSLAANSYEQYFGPGTRLTVT.

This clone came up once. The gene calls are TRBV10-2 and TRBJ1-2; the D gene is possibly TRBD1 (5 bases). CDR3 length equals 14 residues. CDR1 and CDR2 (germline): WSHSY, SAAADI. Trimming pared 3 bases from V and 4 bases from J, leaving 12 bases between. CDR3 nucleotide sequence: TGCGCCAGCAGTGAAGACAGCCCCCTCTATGGCTACACCTTC. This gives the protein CASSEDSPLYGYTF.

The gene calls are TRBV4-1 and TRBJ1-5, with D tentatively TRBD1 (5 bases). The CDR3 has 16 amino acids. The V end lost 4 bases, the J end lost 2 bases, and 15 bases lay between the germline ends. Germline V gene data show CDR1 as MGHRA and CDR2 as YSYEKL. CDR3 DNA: TGCGCCAGCAGCCCCCCCAGGCAGGGAGGCAATCAGCCCCAGCATTTT. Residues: CASSPPRQGGNQPQHF.

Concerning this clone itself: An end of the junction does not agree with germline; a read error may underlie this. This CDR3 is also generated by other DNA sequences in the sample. CDR3 sequence reads: CASSYSSGEDQPQHF. DNA for the CDR3: TGTGCCAGCAGTTACTCCTCAGGGGAGGATCAGCCTCAGCATTTT. V gene TRBV6-6 combines with J gene TRBJ1-5, with D maybe TRBD1 (6 bases). The CDR3 loop spans 15 amino acids. The germline gives CDR1 MNHNY, CDR2 SVGAGI (reference sequence).

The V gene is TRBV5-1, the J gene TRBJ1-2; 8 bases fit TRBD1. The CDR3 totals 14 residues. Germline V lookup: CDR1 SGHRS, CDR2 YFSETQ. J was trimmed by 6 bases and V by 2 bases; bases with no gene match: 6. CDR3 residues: CASSFGTGSNGYTF. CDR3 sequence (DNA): TGCGCCAGCAGCTTCGGGACAGGTAGTAATGGCTACACCTTC.

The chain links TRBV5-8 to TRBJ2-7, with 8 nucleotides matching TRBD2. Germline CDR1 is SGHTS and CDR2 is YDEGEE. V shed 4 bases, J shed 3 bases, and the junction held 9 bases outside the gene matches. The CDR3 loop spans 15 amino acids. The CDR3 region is CASSVSGLGVYEQYF. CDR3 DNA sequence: TGTGCCAGCAGCGTCTCGGGACTAGGGGTCTACGAGCAGTACTTC.

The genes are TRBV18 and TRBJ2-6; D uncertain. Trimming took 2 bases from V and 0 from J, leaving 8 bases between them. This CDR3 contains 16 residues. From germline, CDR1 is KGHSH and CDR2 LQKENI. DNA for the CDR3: TGTGCCAGCTCACCAGGAAGGGTCTCTGGGGCCAACGTCCTGACTTTC. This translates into CASSPGRVSGANVLTF. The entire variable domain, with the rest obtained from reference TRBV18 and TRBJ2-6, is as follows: NAGVMQNPRHLVRRRGQEARLRCSPMKGHSHVYWYRQLPEEGLKFMVYLQKENIIDESGMPKERFSAEFPKEGPSILRIQQVVRGDSAAYFCASSPGRVSGANVLTFGAGSRLTVL.